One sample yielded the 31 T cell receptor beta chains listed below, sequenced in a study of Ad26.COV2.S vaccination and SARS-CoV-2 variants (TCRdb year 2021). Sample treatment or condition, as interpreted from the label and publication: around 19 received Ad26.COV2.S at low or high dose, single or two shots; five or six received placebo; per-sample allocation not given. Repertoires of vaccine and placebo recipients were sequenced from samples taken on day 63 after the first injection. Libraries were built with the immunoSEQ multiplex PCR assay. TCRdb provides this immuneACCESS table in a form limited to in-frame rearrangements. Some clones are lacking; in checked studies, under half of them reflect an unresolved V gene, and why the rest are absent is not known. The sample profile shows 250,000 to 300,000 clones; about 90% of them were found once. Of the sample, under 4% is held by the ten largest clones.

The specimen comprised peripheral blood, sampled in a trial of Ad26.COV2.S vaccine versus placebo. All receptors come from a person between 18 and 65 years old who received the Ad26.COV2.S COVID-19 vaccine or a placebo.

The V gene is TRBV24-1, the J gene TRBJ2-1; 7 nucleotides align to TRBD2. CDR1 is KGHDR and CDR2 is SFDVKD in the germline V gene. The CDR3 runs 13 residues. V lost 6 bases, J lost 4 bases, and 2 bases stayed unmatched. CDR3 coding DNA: TGTGCCACCAGTAGCGGGGATTACAATGAGCAGTTCTTC. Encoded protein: CATSSGDYNEQFF.

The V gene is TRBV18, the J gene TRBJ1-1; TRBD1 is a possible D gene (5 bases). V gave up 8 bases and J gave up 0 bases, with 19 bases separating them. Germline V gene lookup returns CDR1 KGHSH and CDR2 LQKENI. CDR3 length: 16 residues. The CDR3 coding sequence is TGTGCCAGCAATCCCTCGGCAGGGAACATGAACACTGAAGCTTTCTTT. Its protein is CASNPSAGNMNTEAFF.

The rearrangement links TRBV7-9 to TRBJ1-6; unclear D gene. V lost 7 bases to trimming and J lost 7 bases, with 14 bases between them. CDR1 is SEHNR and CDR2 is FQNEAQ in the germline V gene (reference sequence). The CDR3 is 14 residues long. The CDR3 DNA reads TGTGCCAGCACCTTCGGTGGGGAGAATTCACCCCTCCACTTT. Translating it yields CASTFGGENSPLHF.

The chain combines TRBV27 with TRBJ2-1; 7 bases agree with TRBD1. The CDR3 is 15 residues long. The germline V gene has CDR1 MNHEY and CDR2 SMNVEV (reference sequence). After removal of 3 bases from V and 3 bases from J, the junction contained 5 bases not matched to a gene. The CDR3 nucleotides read TGTGCCAGCAGTTTCCGACAGGGTTTCTACAATGAGCAGTTCTTC. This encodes CASSFRQGFYNEQFF.

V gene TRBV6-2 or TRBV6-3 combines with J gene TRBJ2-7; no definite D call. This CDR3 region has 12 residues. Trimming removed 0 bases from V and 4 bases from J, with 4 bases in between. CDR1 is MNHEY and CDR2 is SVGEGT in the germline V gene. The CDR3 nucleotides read TGTGCCAGCAGTTACTCGCGTTACGAGCAGTACTTC. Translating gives CASSYSRYEQYF.

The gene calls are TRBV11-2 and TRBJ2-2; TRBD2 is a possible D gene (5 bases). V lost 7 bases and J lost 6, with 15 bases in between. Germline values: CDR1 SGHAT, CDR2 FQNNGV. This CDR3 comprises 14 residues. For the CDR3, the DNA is TGTGCCAGCATCCCTAGTCGGGGAGCCGGGGAGCTGTTTTTT. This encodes CASIPSRGAGELFF.

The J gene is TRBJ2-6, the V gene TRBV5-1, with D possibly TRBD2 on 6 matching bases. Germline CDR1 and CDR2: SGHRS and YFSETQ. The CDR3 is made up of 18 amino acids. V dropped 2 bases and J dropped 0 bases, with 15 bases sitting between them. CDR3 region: CASSFSGDFNSGANVLTF. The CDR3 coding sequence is TGCGCCAGCAGCTTCAGTGGGGACTTCAACTCTGGGGCCAACGTCCTGACTTTC.

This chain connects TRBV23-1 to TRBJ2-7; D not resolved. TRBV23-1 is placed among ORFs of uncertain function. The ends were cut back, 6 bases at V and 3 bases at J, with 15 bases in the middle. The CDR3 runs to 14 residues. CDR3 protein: CASSSGPCVYEQYF. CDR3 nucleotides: TGCGCCAGCAGCTCGGGTCCCTGTGTCTACGAGCAGTACTTC.

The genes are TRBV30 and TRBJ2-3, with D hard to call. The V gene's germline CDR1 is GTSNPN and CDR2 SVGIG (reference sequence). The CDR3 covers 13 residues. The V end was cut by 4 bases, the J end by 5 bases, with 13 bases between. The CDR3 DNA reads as TGTGCCTGGAATCTCCGGTTGGGAGATACGCAGTATTTT. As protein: CAWNLRLGDTQYF.

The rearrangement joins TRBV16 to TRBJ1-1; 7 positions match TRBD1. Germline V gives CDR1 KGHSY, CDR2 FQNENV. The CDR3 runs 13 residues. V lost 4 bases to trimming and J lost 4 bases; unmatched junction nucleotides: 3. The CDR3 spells CASSPDRVTEAFF. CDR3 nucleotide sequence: TGTGCCAGCAGCCCCGACAGGGTCACTGAAGCTTTCTTT.

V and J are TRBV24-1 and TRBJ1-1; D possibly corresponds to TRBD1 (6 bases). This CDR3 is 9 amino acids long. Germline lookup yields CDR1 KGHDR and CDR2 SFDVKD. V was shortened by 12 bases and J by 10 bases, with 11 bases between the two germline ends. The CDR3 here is CAAQGAAFF. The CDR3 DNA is TGTGCCGCACAGGGTGCAGCTTTCTTT.

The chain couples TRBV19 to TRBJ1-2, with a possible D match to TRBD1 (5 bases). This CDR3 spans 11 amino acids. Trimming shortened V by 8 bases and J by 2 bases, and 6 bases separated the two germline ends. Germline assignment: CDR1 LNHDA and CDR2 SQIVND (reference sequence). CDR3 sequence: CASRGNYGYTF. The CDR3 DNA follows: TGTGCCAGTCGGGGGAACTATGGCTACACCTTC.

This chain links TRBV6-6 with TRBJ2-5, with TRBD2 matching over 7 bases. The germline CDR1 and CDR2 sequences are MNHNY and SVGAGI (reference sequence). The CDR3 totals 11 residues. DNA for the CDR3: TGTGCTTCTAGGGAGGGGGAGACCCAGTACTTC. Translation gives CASREGETQYF.

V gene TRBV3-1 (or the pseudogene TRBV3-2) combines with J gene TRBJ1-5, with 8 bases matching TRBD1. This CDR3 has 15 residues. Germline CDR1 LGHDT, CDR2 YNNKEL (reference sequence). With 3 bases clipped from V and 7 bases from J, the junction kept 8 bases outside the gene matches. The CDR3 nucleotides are TGTGCCAGCAGCCAGGGGACAGGAGGACAACAGCCCCAGCATTTT. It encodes CASSQGTGGQQPQHF.

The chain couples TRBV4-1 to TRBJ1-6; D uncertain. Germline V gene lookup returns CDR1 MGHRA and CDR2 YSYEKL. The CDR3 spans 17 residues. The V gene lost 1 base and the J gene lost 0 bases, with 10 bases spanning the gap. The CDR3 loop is CASSQGEPISYNSPLHF. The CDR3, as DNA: TGCGCCAGCAGCCAAGGAGAACCGATCTCCTATAATTCACCCCTCCACTTT.

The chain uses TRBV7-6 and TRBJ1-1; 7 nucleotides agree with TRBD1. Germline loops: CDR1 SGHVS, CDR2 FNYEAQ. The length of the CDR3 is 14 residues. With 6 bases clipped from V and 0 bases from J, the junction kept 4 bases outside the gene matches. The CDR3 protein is CASSRQGMNTEAFF. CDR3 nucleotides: TGTGCCAGCAGTCGACAGGGCATGAACACTGAAGCTTTCTTT.

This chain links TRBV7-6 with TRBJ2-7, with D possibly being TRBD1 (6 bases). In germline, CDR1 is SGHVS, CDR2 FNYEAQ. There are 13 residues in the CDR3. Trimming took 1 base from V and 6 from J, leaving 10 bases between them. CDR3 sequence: CASSLDRTVEQYF. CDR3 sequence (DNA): TGTGCCAGCAGCTTAGACCGGACAGTCGAGCAGTACTTC.

The CDR3 loop is CASRGQGIDGYTF. The CDR3 DNA sequence: TGTGCCAGCAGGGGACAGGGTATAGATGGCTACACCTTC. The chain joins TRBV21-1 to TRBJ1-2; the table names TRBD1, a call not compared with the DNA. TRBV21-1 is noted as a pseudogene. The CDR3 has 13 amino acids.

In DNA, the CDR3 is TGTGCTAGTGGTCCCGGACTCGATAGAGGCACCGGGGAGCTGTTTTTT. This encodes CASGPGLDRGTGELFF. V is TRBV12-5 and J is TRBJ2-2, with D maybe TRBD2 (5 bases). Trimming removed 5 bases at V and 4 bases at J, with 17 bases between. Germline V CDR1 and CDR2: LGHNT, FRNRAP. The CDR3 runs to 16 residues.

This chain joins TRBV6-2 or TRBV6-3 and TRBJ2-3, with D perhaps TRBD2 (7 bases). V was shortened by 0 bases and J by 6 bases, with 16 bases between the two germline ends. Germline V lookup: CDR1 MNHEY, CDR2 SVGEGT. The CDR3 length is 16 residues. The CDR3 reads CASSYSGRGPADTQYF. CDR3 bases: TGTGCCAGCAGTTACTCTGGGCGGGGGCCCGCGGATACGCAGTATTTT.

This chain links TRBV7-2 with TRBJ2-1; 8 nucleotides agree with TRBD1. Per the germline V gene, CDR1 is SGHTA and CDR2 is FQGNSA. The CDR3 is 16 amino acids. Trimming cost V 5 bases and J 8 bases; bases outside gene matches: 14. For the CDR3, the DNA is TGTGCCAGCAGCGCACTCCGGACAGGGAACGGGGATGAGCAGTTCTTC. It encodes CASSALRTGNGDEQFF.

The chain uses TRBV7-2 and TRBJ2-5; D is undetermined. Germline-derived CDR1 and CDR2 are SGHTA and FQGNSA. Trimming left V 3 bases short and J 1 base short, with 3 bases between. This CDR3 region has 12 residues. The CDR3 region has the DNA TGTGCCAGCAGCTTTTCCCAAGAGACCCAGTACTTC. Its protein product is CASSFSQETQYF.

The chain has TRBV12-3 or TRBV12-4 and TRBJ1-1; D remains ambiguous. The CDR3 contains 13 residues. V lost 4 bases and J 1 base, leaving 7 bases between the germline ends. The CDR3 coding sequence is TGTGCCAGCAGTTCACAGCCGAACACTGAAGCTTTCTTT. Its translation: CASSSQPNTEAFF.

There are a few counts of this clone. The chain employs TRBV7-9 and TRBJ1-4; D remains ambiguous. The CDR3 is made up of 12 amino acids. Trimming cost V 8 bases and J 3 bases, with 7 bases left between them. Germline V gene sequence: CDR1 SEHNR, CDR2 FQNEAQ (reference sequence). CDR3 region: CASGGANEKLFF. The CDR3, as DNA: TGTGCCAGCGGTGGGGCTAATGAAAAACTGTTTTTT.

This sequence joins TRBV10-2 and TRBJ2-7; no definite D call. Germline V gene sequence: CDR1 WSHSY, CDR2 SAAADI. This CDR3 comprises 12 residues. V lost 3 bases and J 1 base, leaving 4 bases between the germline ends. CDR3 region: CASSELSYEQYF. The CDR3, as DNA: TGCGCCAGCAGTGAATTGTCCTACGAGCAGTACTTC.

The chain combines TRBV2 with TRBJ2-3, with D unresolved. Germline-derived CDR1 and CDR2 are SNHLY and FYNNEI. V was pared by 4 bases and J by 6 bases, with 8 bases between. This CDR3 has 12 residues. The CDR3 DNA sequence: TGTGCCAGCAGTGCTTATGTCGATACGCAGTATTTT. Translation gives CASSAYVDTQYF.

In DNA form, the CDR3 reads TGTGCCAGCAGCCAACACGGGACAAGTAGACTGTTTTTT. Protein sequence: CASSQHGTSRLFF. The V gene is TRBV3-1 (or the pseudogene TRBV3-2), the J gene TRBJ1-4, with a weak D call TRBD1 (6 bases). V gave up 2 bases and J gave up 13 bases, with 14 bases separating them. Germline V lookup: CDR1 LGHDT, CDR2 YNNKEL (reference sequence). This CDR3 is 13 amino acids long.

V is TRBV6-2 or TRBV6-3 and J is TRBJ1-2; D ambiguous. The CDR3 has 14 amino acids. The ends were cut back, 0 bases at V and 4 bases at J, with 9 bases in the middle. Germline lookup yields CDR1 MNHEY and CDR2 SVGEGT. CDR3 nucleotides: TGTGCCAGCAGTTACTCGCGTGTAACCTATGGCTACACCTTC. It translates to CASSYSRVTYGYTF.

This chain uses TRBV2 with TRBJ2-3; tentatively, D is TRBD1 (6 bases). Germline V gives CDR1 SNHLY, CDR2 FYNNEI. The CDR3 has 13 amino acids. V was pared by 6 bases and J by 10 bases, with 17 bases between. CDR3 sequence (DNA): TGTGCCAGCAGCAGGGACACCTTCTCTGCGCAGTATTTT. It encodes CASSRDTFSAQYF.

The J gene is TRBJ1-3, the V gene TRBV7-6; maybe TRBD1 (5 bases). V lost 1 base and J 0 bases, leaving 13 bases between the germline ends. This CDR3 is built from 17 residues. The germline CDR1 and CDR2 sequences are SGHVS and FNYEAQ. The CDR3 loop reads CASSLVGRLSSGNTIYF. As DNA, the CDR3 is TGTGCCAGCAGCTTAGTGGGGCGTCTGAGCTCTGGAAACACCATATATTTT.

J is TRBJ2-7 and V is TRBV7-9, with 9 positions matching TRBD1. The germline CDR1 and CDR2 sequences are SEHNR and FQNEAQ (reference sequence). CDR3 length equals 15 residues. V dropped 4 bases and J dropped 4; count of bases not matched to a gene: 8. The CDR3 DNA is TGTGCCAGCAGCTCCCCCGGGACAGGGAGGTACGAGCAGTACTTC. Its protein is CASSSPGTGRYEQYF.